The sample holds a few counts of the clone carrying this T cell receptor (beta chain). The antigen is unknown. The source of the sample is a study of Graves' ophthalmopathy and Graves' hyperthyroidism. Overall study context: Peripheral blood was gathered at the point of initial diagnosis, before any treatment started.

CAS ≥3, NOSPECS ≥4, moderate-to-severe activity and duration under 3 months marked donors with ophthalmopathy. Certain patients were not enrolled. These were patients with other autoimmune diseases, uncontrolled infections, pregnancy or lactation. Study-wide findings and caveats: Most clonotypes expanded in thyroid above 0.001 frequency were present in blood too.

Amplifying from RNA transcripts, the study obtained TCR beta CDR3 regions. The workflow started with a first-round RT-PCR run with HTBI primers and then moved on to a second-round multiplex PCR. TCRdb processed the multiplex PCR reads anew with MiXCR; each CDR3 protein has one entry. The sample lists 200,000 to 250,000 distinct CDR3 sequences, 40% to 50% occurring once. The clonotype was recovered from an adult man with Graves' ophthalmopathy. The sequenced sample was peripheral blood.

The CDR3 DNA is TGTGCCAGCAGCCACAGGCAGGGACACATGAACACTGAAGCTTTCTTT. Translated, it gives CASSHRQGHMNTEAFF. The chain joins TRBV7-9 to TRBJ1-1; possibly TRBD1 for D (6 bases). The CDR3 runs 16 residues. Germline CDR1 reads SEHNR; CDR2 reads FQNEAQ (reference sequence). V was cut by 5 bases and J by 0 bases, with 16 bases left in between.